The rows below give T cell receptor beta chains drawn from one sample of a study of shared clonotypes between healthy human individuals. Here immunoSEQ multiplex PCR was the method, and the copy in TCRdb shows in-frame clones only, minus some. The sample has approximately 400,000 clones; approximately 96% are singletons. Sequenced sample: memory CD8+ T cells sorted from blood. Receptors were obtained from a man younger than 40 in good health. Both conserved end residues are part of each CDR3. A D gene is named only where the DNA matches it firmly. Some rows have no size entry. The others give once, few or many, or a class for an expanded clone.

clone size: once
J gene: TRBJ2-5
V gene: TRBV10-2
D gene: TRBD2
CDR3 DNA: TGCGCCAGCAGTGAGTCGGTGATAGCGGGAAGGGAGACCCAGTACTTC
CDR3 protein: CASSESVIAGRETQYF

clone size: once
J gene: TRBJ2-1
V gene: TRBV5-1
D gene: NA
CDR3 DNA: TGCGCCAGCAGCCCCGCCACAGTCCGGAAGCCCAATGAGCAGTTCTTC
CDR3 protein: CASSPATVRKPNEQFF

clone size: NA
J gene: TRBJ2-7
V gene: TRBV11-1
D gene: TRBD2
CDR3 DNA: TGTGCCAGCAGCATATCCGGGACTAGAAACTACGAGCAGTACTTC
CDR3 protein: CASSISGTRNYEQYF

clone size: NA
J gene: TRBJ2-1
V gene: TRBV5-1
D gene: NA
CDR3 DNA: TGCGCCAGCAGCTTGTCACTCTCCTACAATGAGCAGTTCTTC
CDR3 protein: CASSLSLSYNEQFF

clone size: NA
J gene: TRBJ1-5
V gene: TRBV6-6
D gene: NA
CDR3 DNA: TGTGCCAGCAGTTACTCACCTCAGGGAAGCAATCAGCCCCAGCATTTT
CDR3 protein: CASSYSPQGSNQPQHF

clone size: NA
J gene: TRBJ1-1
V gene: TRBV4-2
D gene: NA
CDR3 DNA: TGTGCCAGCAGCCGAAACGTACTGAACACTGAAGCTTTCTTT
CDR3 protein: CASSRNVLNTEAFF

clone size: NA
J gene: TRBJ2-4
V gene: TRBV7-2
D gene: NA
CDR3 DNA: TGTGCCAGCAGCTTAGATCGTGGCTTTTTGATGGGAAACATTCAGTACTTC
CDR3 protein: CASSLDRGFLMGNIQYF

clone size: NA
J gene: TRBJ1-1
V gene: TRBV5-6
D gene: NA
CDR3 DNA: TGTGCCAGCAGCTTGCGGAGGAACACTGAAGCTTTCTTT
CDR3 protein: CASSLRRNTEAFF

clone size: NA
J gene: TRBJ2-3
V gene: TRBV18
D gene: NA
CDR3 DNA: TGTGCCAGCTCTCGGCTTTCAGGGGCCCGCACAGATACGCAGTATTTT
CDR3 protein: CASSRLSGARTDTQYF

clone size: NA
J gene: TRBJ2-1
V gene: TRBV27
D gene: TRBD2
CDR3 DNA: TGTGCCAGCAGACTTGCTGGCGGGAGCGACAATGAGCAGTTCTTC
CDR3 protein: CASRLAGGSDNEQFF

clone size: NA
J gene: TRBJ2-5
V gene: TRBV10-1
D gene: TRBD1
CDR3 DNA: TGCGCCAGCAGGGATAGGGGACAGTCAAAAGAGACCCAGTACTTC
CDR3 protein: CASRDRGQSKETQYF

clone size: NA
J gene: TRBJ2-7
V gene: TRBV4-2
D gene: TRBD2
CDR3 DNA: TGTGCCAGCAGTCAATTCGGGACTAGCGGGCCTCCTTACGAGCAGTACTTC
CDR3 protein: CASSQFGTSGPPYEQYF

clone size: NA
J gene: TRBJ1-5
V gene: TRBV5-1
D gene: NA
CDR3 DNA: TGCGCCAGCAGCTTGGGAGGGGCAGGGGACAATCAGCCCCAGCATTTT
CDR3 protein: CASSLGGAGDNQPQHF

clone size: NA
J gene: TRBJ2-1
V gene: TRBV28
D gene: NA
CDR3 DNA: TGTGCCAGCAGGGACAGGGGGCGAGCGGGAGGGCCCTATGAGCAGTTCTTC
CDR3 protein: CASRDRGRAGGPYEQFF

clone size: NA
J gene: TRBJ2-4
V gene: TRBV19
D gene: NA
CDR3 DNA: TGTGCCAGTAGTAGTGACAGGGCCAAAAACATTCAGTACTTC
CDR3 protein: CASSSDRAKNIQYF

clone size: NA
J gene: TRBJ2-3
V gene: TRBV28
D gene: NA
CDR3 DNA: TGTGCCAGCAGTTTAATGGGGGCAGATACGCAGTATTTT
CDR3 protein: CASSLMGADTQYF

clone size: NA
J gene: TRBJ1-5
V gene: TRBV7-9
D gene: TRBD1
CDR3 DNA: TGTGCCAGCAGCTTACCCCCGACAGGGAATAATCAGCCCCAGCATTTT
CDR3 protein: CASSLPPTGNNQPQHF

clone size: once
J gene: TRBJ1-2
V gene: TRBV7-6
D gene: TRBD1
CDR3 DNA: TGTGCCAGCAGCTTATTGGTGACAGGGCATGGCTACACCTTC
CDR3 protein: CASSLLVTGHGYTF

clone size: NA
J gene: TRBJ2-7
V gene: TRBV27
D gene: TRBD1
CDR3 DNA: TGTGCCAGCAGTTTCGCGGACAGGGGGGGCTACGAGCAGTACTTC
CDR3 protein: CASSFADRGGYEQYF

clone size: NA
J gene: TRBJ2-7
V gene: TRBV29-1
D gene: NA
CDR3 DNA: TGCAGCGTTTTTCCGAGGGATAGCTACGAGCAGTACTTC
CDR3 protein: CSVFPRDSYEQYF

clone size: NA
J gene: TRBJ2-7
V gene: TRBV10-3
D gene: NA
CDR3 DNA: TGTGCCATGTCGACAGGTGGCAGCGAGCAGTACTTC
CDR3 protein: CAMSTGGSEQYF

clone size: NA
J gene: TRBJ1-3
V gene: TRBV11-2
D gene: NA
CDR3 DNA: TGTGCCAGCAGCTTAGATGGTGCGCCCTCCACCATATATTTT
CDR3 protein: CASSLDGAPSTIYF

clone size: NA
J gene: TRBJ1-5
V gene: TRBV15
D gene: TRBD1
CDR3 DNA: TGTGCCACCAGCCCTGACAGGGTTGGTCAGCCCCAGCATTTT
CDR3 protein: CATSPDRVGQPQHF

clone size: NA
J gene: TRBJ1-1
V gene: TRBV28
D gene: TRBD1
CDR3 DNA: TGTGCCACTAAGCCCAGGGGGCAGGTGTGGGAAGCTTTCTTT
CDR3 protein: CATKPRGQVWEAFF

clone size: NA
J gene: TRBJ2-5
V gene: TRBV9
D gene: TRBD2
CDR3 DNA: TGTGCCAGCAGCGTAGAAGCGGGAGGGGCGTACCAAGAGACCCAGTACTTC
CDR3 protein: CASSVEAGGAYQETQYF

clone size: few
J gene: TRBJ1-5
V gene: TRBV7-9
D gene: NA
CDR3 DNA: TGTGCCAGCAGCTCCCCTCAGGGGAGAGATCAGCCCCAGCATTTT
CDR3 protein: CASSSPQGRDQPQHF

clone size: once
J gene: TRBJ1-1
V gene: TRBV7-8
D gene: TRBD1
CDR3 DNA: TGTGCCAGCAGCAACCAAGGCAGGGGGCACGACACTGAAGCTTTCTTT
CDR3 protein: CASSNQGRGHDTEAFF

clone size: NA
J gene: TRBJ2-5
V gene: TRBV2
D gene: NA
CDR3 DNA: TGTGCCAGCATCGGAGGGGTCCAATCGAAGTACCAAGAGACCCAGTACTTC
CDR3 protein: CASIGGVQSKYQETQYF

clone size: NA
J gene: TRBJ2-2
V gene: TRBV6-1
D gene: TRBD1
CDR3 DNA: TGTGCCAGCAGAAAGGGACAGGGGGGTACCGGGGAGCTGTTTTTT
CDR3 protein: CASRKGQGGTGELFF

clone size: NA
J gene: TRBJ1-1
V gene: TRBV5-4
D gene: NA
CDR3 DNA: TGTGCCAGCAGCCGCACAGACAGGTACACTGAAGCTTTCTTT
CDR3 protein: CASSRTDRYTEAFF

clone size: NA
J gene: TRBJ2-1
V gene: TRBV28
D gene: TRBD2
CDR3 DNA: TGTGCCAGCAGTTTTCACATCTCCCTAGCGGGAGGGTGGGACAATGAGCAGTTCTTC
CDR3 protein: CASSFHISLAGGWDNEQFF

clone size: NA
J gene: TRBJ2-7
V gene: TRBV6-5
D gene: NA
CDR3 DNA: TGTGCCAGCGGCGGGTCTGTACACGAGCAGTACTTC
CDR3 protein: CASGGSVHEQYF

clone size: NA
J gene: TRBJ2-3
V gene: TRBV5-1
D gene: TRBD2
CDR3 DNA: TGCGCCAGCAGCTCTTCCGCGGGAGTCCCAGATACGCAGTATTTT
CDR3 protein: CASSSSAGVPDTQYF

clone size: NA
J gene: TRBJ2-2
V gene: TRBV10-1
D gene: NA
CDR3 DNA: TGCGCCAGCAGTGATCCCCGGGGGCAGGGCGGGGAGCTGTTTTTT
CDR3 protein: CASSDPRGQGGELFF

clone size: NA
J gene: TRBJ1-2
V gene: TRBV6-1
D gene: NA
CDR3 DNA: TGTGCCAGCAGGGGGCGCCCCTATGGCTACACCTTC
CDR3 protein: CASRGRPYGYTF

clone size: NA
J gene: TRBJ2-1
V gene: TRBV4-2
D gene: NA
CDR3 DNA: TGTGCCAGCAGACAGACTAGTAATGAGCAGTTCTTC
CDR3 protein: CASRQTSNEQFF

clone size: NA
J gene: TRBJ2-2
V gene: TRBV28
D gene: TRBD2
CDR3 DNA: TGTGCCAGCAGTTCCGGGACTAGCGGGAGGGAGACCGGGGAGCTGTTTTTT
CDR3 protein: CASSSGTSGRETGELFF

clone size: once
J gene: TRBJ2-1
V gene: TRBV27
D gene: NA
CDR3 DNA: TGTGCCAGCAGTCGGGACCCACCTGACAATGAGCAGTTCTTC
CDR3 protein: CASSRDPPDNEQFF

clone size: NA
J gene: TRBJ2-7
V gene: TRBV7-9
D gene: TRBD1
CDR3 DNA: TGTGCCAGCAGCGCACTTTCCGGGACAGGGGCGGGGTACGAGCAGTACTTC
CDR3 protein: CASSALSGTGAGYEQYF

clone size: NA
J gene: TRBJ2-5
V gene: TRBV5-8
D gene: NA
CDR3 DNA: TGTGCCAGCGGGGAGACCCAGTACTTC
CDR3 protein: CASGETQYF

clone size: NA
J gene: TRBJ1-2
V gene: TRBV6-7
D gene: NA
CDR3 DNA: TGTGCCAGCAGTTACTCAGCTAACTATGGCTACACCTTC
CDR3 protein: CASSYSANYGYTF

clone size: once
J gene: TRBJ2-2
V gene: TRBV7-9
D gene: NA
CDR3 DNA: TGTGCCAGCAGCCGACCCTCTTGGGGGACCGGGGAGCTGTTTTTT
CDR3 protein: CASSRPSWGTGELFF

clone size: NA
J gene: TRBJ2-3
V gene: TRBV5-1
D gene: TRBD1
CDR3 DNA: TGCGCCAGCAGCTTGTCAGGGGGTACAGATACGCAGTATTTT
CDR3 protein: CASSLSGGTDTQYF

clone size: NA
J gene: TRBJ2-7
V gene: TRBV20-1
D gene: TRBD1
CDR3 DNA: TGCAGTGCTGGACAGGGCTACGAGCAGTACTTC
CDR3 protein: CSAGQGYEQYF